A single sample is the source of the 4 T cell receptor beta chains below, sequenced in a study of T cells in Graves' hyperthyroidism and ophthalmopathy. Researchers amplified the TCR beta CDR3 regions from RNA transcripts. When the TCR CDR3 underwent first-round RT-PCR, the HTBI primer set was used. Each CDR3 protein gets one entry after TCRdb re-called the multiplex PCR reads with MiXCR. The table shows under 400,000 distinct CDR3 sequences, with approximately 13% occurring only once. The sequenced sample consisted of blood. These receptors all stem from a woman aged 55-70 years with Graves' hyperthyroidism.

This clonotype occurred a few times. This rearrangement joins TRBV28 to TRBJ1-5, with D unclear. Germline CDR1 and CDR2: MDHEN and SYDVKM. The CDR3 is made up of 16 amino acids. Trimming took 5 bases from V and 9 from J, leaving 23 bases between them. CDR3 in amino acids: CASSPSSLAPHPPQHF. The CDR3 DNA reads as TGTGCCAGCAGTCCTAGTTCGTTGGCACCTCATCCGCCCCAGCATTTT.

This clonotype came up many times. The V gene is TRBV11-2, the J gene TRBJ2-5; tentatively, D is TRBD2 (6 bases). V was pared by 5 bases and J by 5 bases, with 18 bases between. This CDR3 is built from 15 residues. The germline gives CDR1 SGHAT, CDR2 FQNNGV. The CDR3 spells CASSRQGLSGETQYF. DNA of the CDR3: TGTGCCAGCAGCCGACAAGGCTTAAGCGGGGAGACCCAGTACTTC.

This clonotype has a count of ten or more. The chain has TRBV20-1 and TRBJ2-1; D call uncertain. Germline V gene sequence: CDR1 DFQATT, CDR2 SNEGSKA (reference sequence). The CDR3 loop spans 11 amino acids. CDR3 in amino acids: CSSLRWDEQFF. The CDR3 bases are TGCAGCTCGCTGAGGTGGGATGAGCAGTTCTTC.

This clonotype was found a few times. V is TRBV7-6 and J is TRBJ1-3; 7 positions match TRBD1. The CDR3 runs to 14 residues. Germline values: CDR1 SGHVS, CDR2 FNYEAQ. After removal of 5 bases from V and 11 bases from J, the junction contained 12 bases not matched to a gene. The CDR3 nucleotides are TGTGCCAGCAGCGACCGGGACAGCTCCTTTCCCATATATTTT. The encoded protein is CASSDRDSSFPIYF.